The subject of this entry is one T cell receptor (beta chain). The V gene lost 7 bases and the J gene lost 0 bases, with 8 bases spanning the gap. This CDR3 has 13 residues. Participants had their cohort set by participant-reported clinical history. Here immunoSEQ multiplex PCR was the method, and the copy in TCRdb shows in-frame clones only, minus some. The table lists 150,000 to 200,000 clones, about four fifths of them singletons. The data originate from a study of blood T cell repertoires in COVID-19. The V gene is TRBV12-3 or TRBV12-4, the J gene TRBJ2-3; the D is unclear. This TCR was sampled from a man aged 45 to 65 who had recovered from COVID-19. The sequenced sample was PBMCs or T cells enriched from blood (not recorded which). CDR3 region: CASTTLSTDTQYF. The CDR3 nucleotides are TGTGCCAGCACTACCCTTAGCACAGATACGCAGTATTTT.